This T cell receptor beta chain came from a study of T cells in women clearing cervical HPV infection. Some clones are missing from TCRdb's copy, which holds only in-frame ones; the method was immunoSEQ multiplex PCR. In all, the sample yields about 33,000 clones. A word on this clone: The CDR3 end is not reached by the read, which stops 3 residues before it; the germline J gene fills it in.

Trimming at V came to 0 bases and at J to 4 bases, leaving 6 bases not matched to a gene. This CDR3 comprises 16 residues. Germline V gene lookup returns CDR1 SGHTA and CDR2 FQGNSA. The source material was blood buffy coat. This TCR was recovered from a woman between 18 and 75 years old with a cervical HPV16 infection that either progressed to CIN3+ or cleared (not recorded which). The rearrangement uses TRBV7-2 and TRBJ2-3, with 8 bases that match TRBD2. Partial CDR3 DNA: TGTGCCAGCAGCTTAGCAGGGTCTAGCGGGCCAGATACG. This gives the protein CASSLAGSSGPDT. The whole CDR3 protein is CASSLAGSSGPDTQYF.